The 16 T cell receptor beta chains presented below share a single source sample, sequenced in a study of T-cell memory formation after mild COVID-19. TCRdb independently ran MiXCR on the 5' RACE reads; one entry per CDR3 protein. The sample consists of about 150,000 distinct CDR3 sequences, approximately 15% of them appearing once. Specimen: PBMCs or a T cell subset sorted from them (not recorded which). These receptors were taken from an adult woman who had mild COVID-19 (a few samples of this study predate the infection). Cell type and time point are not known.

This chain uses TRBV5-1 with TRBJ2-7; 10 bases line up with TRBD2. The CDR3 covers 14 residues. CDR1 is SGHRS and CDR2 is YFSETQ in the germline V gene. With 4 bases clipped from V and 8 bases from J, the junction kept 9 bases outside the gene matches. The CDR3 loop is CASSATSGDHQQYF. CDR3 bases: TGCGCCAGCAGCGCTACTAGCGGGGATCACCAGCAGTACTTC.

The V gene is TRBV28, the J gene TRBJ1-6; 10 nucleotides line up with TRBD1. The V and J ends lost 7 bases and 14 bases, in that order; junction bases with no gene match: 11. The CDR3 is made up of 14 amino acids. Germline V lookup: CDR1 MDHEN, CDR2 SYDVKM. Here the CDR3 DNA reads TGTGCCAGCACCCAGACAGGGGGCCTTGCGGCCCTCCACTTT. Translation gives CASTQTGGLAALHF.

The rearrangement joins TRBV12-3 or TRBV12-4 to TRBJ2-7; TRBD2 is a possible D gene (6 bases). V lost 3 bases to trimming and J lost 6 bases, with 18 bases between them. The CDR3 sequence is 15 residues long. The CDR3 sequence: CASSFGTYRDREQYF. The DNA for the CDR3 is TGTGCCAGCAGTTTTGGGACTTATCGGGATCGCGAGCAGTACTTC.

V and J are TRBV5-6 and TRBJ2-7, with 7 bases lining up with TRBD1. V shed 5 bases and J 3 bases; nucleotides not matched to a gene: 11. The germline V gene has CDR1 SGHDT and CDR2 YYEEEE. The CDR3 contains 15 residues. The CDR3 reads CASSQGWDRGYEQYF. The CDR3 nucleotides are TGTGCCAGCAGTCAGGGCTGGGACAGAGGCTACGAGCAGTACTTC.

The chain recombines TRBV27 with TRBJ2-2; D is tentatively TRBD1 or TRBD2 (5 bases each). CDR3 length: 15 amino acids. Germline V gene lookup returns CDR1 MNHEY and CDR2 SMNVEV (reference sequence). The V gene lost 4 bases and the J gene lost 6 bases, with 15 bases spanning the gap. CDR3 residues: CASSWGSLGAGELFF. CDR3 nucleotide sequence: TGTGCCAGCAGTTGGGGGTCTCTGGGGGCCGGGGAGCTGTTTTTT.

This clonotype has a handful of counts. The gene calls are TRBV4-1 and TRBJ1-3, with a weak D call TRBD1 (5 bases). Germline CDR1 MGHRA, CDR2 YSYEKL. Trimming took off 3 bases at V and 2 bases at J, with 11 bases between the two ends. CDR3 length: 15 residues. The CDR3 region is CASSHEDSPGNTIYF. For the CDR3, the DNA is TGCGCCAGCAGCCACGAAGACAGTCCTGGAAACACCATATATTTT.

This clonotype was detected only a few times. The junction shows a germline mismatch at one end, possibly a read error. V and J are TRBV7-2 and TRBJ2-1; the D is unclear. CDR1 is SGHTA, CDR2 FQGNSA, per germline. The CDR3 has 11 amino acids. The CDR3 sequence: CASSLGNILFF. The DNA of the CDR3 is TGTGCAAGCAGCTTAGGGAATATTCTCTTCTTC.

This clonotype showed up many times. V is TRBV5-1 and J is TRBJ2-7; D is unresolved. The CDR3 is made up of 13 amino acids. V was trimmed by 0 bases and J by 3 bases, leaving 7 bases between them. CDR1 is SGHRS, CDR2 YFSETQ, per germline. In nucleotides, the CDR3 is TGCGCCAGCAGCTTGGACAGACGCTACGAGCAGTACTTC. Amino acids: CASSLDRRYEQYF.

This clonotype came up a few times. The chain recombines TRBV7-9 with TRBJ2-1; D remains unclear. Germline V CDR1 and CDR2: SEHNR, FQNEAQ (reference sequence). V lost 0 bases, J lost 7 bases, and 16 bases lay in between. CDR3 length: 16 amino acids. CDR3 coding DNA: TGTGCCAGCAGCTTAGCCAACCTAGGTACCACAAATGAGCAGTTCTTC. This translates into CASSLANLGTTNEQFF.

The genes are TRBV7-9 and TRBJ1-1; maybe TRBD1 (6 bases). Per germline, CDR1 SEHNR and CDR2 FQNEAQ (reference sequence). This CDR3 comprises 14 residues. Deletions cut 2 bases from V and 8 bases from J, with 15 bases between. In DNA form, the CDR3 reads TGTGCCAGCAGCTTAAGGGCTACCGGGACAGAAGCTTTCTTT. This sequence encodes CASSLRATGTEAFF.

This clonotype appeared a few times. This rearrangement joins TRBV30 to TRBJ1-3, with D possibly being TRBD1 (5 bases). Trimming left V 8 bases short and J 6 bases short, with 14 bases between. Germline lookup yields CDR1 GTSNPN and CDR2 SVGIG (reference sequence). The CDR3 loop spans 12 amino acids. In DNA form, the CDR3 reads TGTGCCCTTAGAAAGACAGCAAACACCATATATTTT. It specifies CALRKTANTIYF. Based on the CDR3 plus reference TRBV30 and TRBJ1-3, the full variable domain is SQTIHQWPATLVQPVGSPLSLECTVEGTSNPNLYWYRQAAGRGLQLLFYSVGIGQISSEVPQNLSASRPQDRQFILSSKKLLLSDSGFYLCALRKTANTIYFGEGSWLTVV.

In this sample, this clonotype turned up a few times. The chain links TRBV24-1 to TRBJ2-7; 8 nucleotides match TRBD1. Germline V gives CDR1 KGHDR, CDR2 SFDVKD. V dropped 4 bases and J dropped 5; count of bases not matched to a gene: 12. CDR3 size: 16 residues. DNA for the CDR3: TGTGCCACCAGTGACCCCCTCCGGACAGGGAATAACGAGCAGTACTTC. It translates to CATSDPLRTGNNEQYF.

The chain uses TRBV12-3 or TRBV12-4 and TRBJ2-1; TRBD2 aligns across 12 bases. CDR3 size: 15 residues. The trim removed 3 bases at V and 7 bases at J, leaving 4 bases unmatched. The CDR3 sequence is CASSFLAGGLNEQFF. CDR3 nucleotides: TGTGCCAGCAGTTTTCTAGCGGGGGGGCTTAATGAGCAGTTCTTC.

The rearrangement joins TRBV7-3 to TRBJ2-1; D possibly corresponds to TRBD2 (5 bases). Germline V gene data show CDR1 as SGHTA and CDR2 as FQGTGA. The V gene lost 1 base and the J gene lost 0 bases, with 16 bases spanning the gap. The CDR3 sequence is 18 residues long. The CDR3 coding sequence is TGTGCCAGCAGCTTAAGAGGGATAGGCACGGTCTCCTACAATGAGCAGTTCTTC. Its protein is CASSLRGIGTVSYNEQFF.

The chain combines TRBV7-9 with TRBJ2-7, with D possibly matching TRBD2 (5 bases). This CDR3 is built from 15 residues. Trimming stripped 5 bases from V and 0 bases from J, with 14 bases between. Germline CDR1 SEHNR, CDR2 FQNEAQ (reference sequence). The CDR3 coding sequence is TGTGCCAGCAGCCCCCCATACGGACTCTCCTACGAGCAGTACTTC. It yields the protein CASSPPYGLSYEQYF.

This clonotype has just a few counts. The chain employs TRBV7-9 and TRBJ1-5, with D perhaps matching TRBD1 (6 bases). Germline values: CDR1 SEHNR, CDR2 FQNEAQ (reference sequence). V was cut by 5 bases and J by 2 bases, with 13 bases left in between. The CDR3 is 15 amino acids. CDR3 in amino acids: CASSQGPGGNQPQHF. In DNA form, the CDR3 reads TGTGCCAGCAGCCAAGGGCCAGGGGGCAATCAGCCCCAGCATTTT.